Listed below are T cell receptor beta chains from one sample, sequenced in a study of blood T cell repertoires in COVID-19. Data came from immunoSEQ multiplex PCR; TCRdb stores just in-frame clones and leaves some out. The sample shows 200,000 to 250,000 clones, 80% of them seen only once. The sequencing input was PBMCs or T cells enriched from blood (not recorded which). The receptors originated from a man aged 25-40 years with acute COVID-19. Both conserved end residues are part of each CDR3.

v_call cdr3_aa
TRBV19 CATRDSGYDTQYF
TRBV29-1 CSVVGGSEAFF
TRBV9 CASSGVGGILAGELFF
TRBV29-1 CSVVRDINYEQYF
TRBV5-1 CASSLLRGMNTEAFF
TRBV19 CASSTELAGNTDTQYF
TRBV25-1 CASTPLGGLEAFF
TRBV24-1 CATSDATEQETQYF
TRBV20-1 CSANDRRGEKLFF
TRBV7-9 CASSLGDRMNTEAFF